This paragraph covers one TCR beta chain sequence. Clones were sequenced by immunoSEQ multiplex PCR, and TCRdb holds only the in-frame ones, with some missing. The table lists about 71,000 clones, roughly 89% of them singletons. The data derive from a study of blood T cell repertoires in COVID-19. Study context: Samples taken during acute and convalescent COVID-19 were collected in the United States, Italy and Spain.

Germline-derived CDR1 and CDR2 are SNHLY and FYNNEI. The CDR3 spans 15 residues. V lost 6 bases, J lost 5 bases, and 16 bases lay in between. The sequence came from a man younger than 45 with acute or convalescent COVID-19. The chain carries TRBV2 and TRBJ2-2, with a tentative D call TRBD1 (5 bases). The sequenced material came from peripheral blood. CDR3 protein: CASRESGKFTGELFF. CDR3 sequence (DNA): TGTGCCAGCAGGGAATCAGGGAAATTTACCGGGGAGCTGTTTTTT.